The rows below give T cell receptor beta chains drawn from one sample of a study of response to subunit inactivated influenza vaccine. TCRdb reanalysed the RT-PCR reads using MiXCR and keeps one entry per CDR3 protein. The sample lists about 570,000 distinct CDR3 sequences, 11% seen once, with 11% in the top ten. These data were also reused for a study on T cells expressing NK-cell markers.

The sequencing here drew on PBMCs from blood, taken on the day of vaccination. These receptors were collected from a man in his fifties who received an inactivated influenza vaccine. The CDR3 runs from the conserved cysteine through the conserved F or W. D genes are given only for firm matches. Not all rows give a size; the values are once, few, many and, for expanded clones, a class.

j_call clone_size v_call d_call cdr3_nt cdr3_aa
TRBJ2-4 few TRBV6-1 TRBD1 TGTGCCAGCAGTGAAGCTGGGACAGGGAGAAACATTCAGTACTTC CASSEAGTGRNIQYF
TRBJ1-1 few TRBV15 . TGTGCCACCAGCAGAGGAGGAGATAACACTGAAGCTTTCTTT CATSRGGDNTEAFF
TRBJ2-1 many TRBV29-1 TRBD2 TGCAGCGCCGATCCACCACTACGACTAGCGGGAGGGCCAAATGAGCAGTTCTTC CSADPPLRLAGGPNEQFF
TRBJ2-1 few TRBV24-1 TRBD2 TGTGCCACCAGTGCCAGCGGGAGTACATATGAGCAGTTCTTC CATSASGSTYEQFF
TRBJ2-3 . TRBV7-2 . TGTGCCAGCAGCTTAGAGGGACAAAGCACAGATACGCAGTATTTT CASSLEGQSTDTQYF
TRBJ2-7 few TRBV10-3 . TGTGCCATCAGTGCAGGGTTCTACGAGCAGTACTTC CAISAGFYEQYF
TRBJ2-1 many TRBV7-2 TRBD2 TGTGCCAGCACTAAGACTAGCGGTGGGTACAATGAGCAGTTCTTC CASTKTSGGYNEQFF
TRBJ1-2 many TRBV20-1 TRBD1 TGCAGTGCGGGGGCACAGGGGCAATATGGCTACACCTTC CSAGAQGQYGYTF
TRBJ2-3 few TRBV11-1 TRBD2 TGTGCCAGCAGCTTATTACCGGGACTAGCGGGAGGGCAGTATTTT CASSLLPGLAGGQYF
TRBJ1-5 . TRBV6-2/TRBV6-3 . TGTGCCAGCAGCGTCACAGGGCTTCAGCCCCAGCATTTT CASSVTGLQPQHF
TRBJ1-6 . TRBV12-3/TRBV12-4 . TGTGCCAGCAGTTTGGCCTCTAGCTCCTATAATTCACCCCTCCACTTT CASSLASSSYNSPLHF
TRBJ2-1 . TRBV29-1 TRBD2 TGCAGCGTTGAACTAGGTCTAGCGGGATTACATGAGCAGTTCTTC CSVELGLAGLHEQFF
TRBJ2-3 many TRBV29-1 . TGCAGCGTCGCCGGGGGCAGCCGCACATCTAGCACAGATACGCAGTATTTT CSVAGGSRTSSTDTQYF
TRBJ1-5 . TRBV12-3/TRBV12-4 . TGTGCCAGCAGCCCGGGACCGGGTAGCCAGCCCCAGCATTTT CASSPGPGSQPQHF
TRBJ2-7 many TRBV7-2 TRBD1 TGTGCCAGCAGCCCGACAGGGGGAAGCTCCTACGAGCAGTACTTC CASSPTGGSSYEQYF
TRBJ2-7 many TRBV20-1 TRBD2 TGCAGTGCTGATGGACTAGCGGGAGAGCGTGAGCAGTACTTC CSADGLAGEREQYF
TRBJ1-1 . TRBV20-1 TRBD1 TGCAGTGCTAGAATTGGGACAGTGCCCACTGAAGCTTTCTTT CSARIGTVPTEAFF
TRBJ2-3 . TRBV7-2 . TGTGCCAGCAGCTTAGTGGGAGGCACGCAGTATTTT CASSLVGGTQYF
TRBJ2-5 few TRBV5-4 . TGTGCCAGCAGATCGGGACTCCTAAAGGCTGAGACCCAGTACTTC CASRSGLLKAETQYF
TRBJ2-3 few TRBV15 . TGTGCCACCAGCAGAGATCGAACAGATACGCAGTATTTT CATSRDRTDTQYF
TRBJ2-3 few TRBV7-2 . TGTGCCAGCAGCTTAGCGGGTTCGGGTGTAGTCAATACGCAGTATTTT CASSLAGSGVVNTQYF
TRBJ1-6 . TRBV7-2 . TGTGCCAGCACCTTCAGGGACCCCGGCTATTCACCCCTCCACTTT CASTFRDPGYSPLHF
TRBJ2-2 few TRBV7-8 TRBD2 TGTGCCAGCAGCTTAACCTTCGGACTAGCGGGGACCGGGGAGCTGTTTTTT CASSLTFGLAGTGELFF
TRBJ2-2 many TRBV20-1 . TGCAGTGTTCCGCGCGCGAACACCGGGGAGCTGTTTTTT CSVPRANTGELFF
TRBJ2-2 many TRBV19 TRBD1 TGTGCCAGTAGTGACCGGGACAGGAACACCGGGGAGCTGTTTTTT CASSDRDRNTGELFF
TRBJ2-1 few TRBV28 . TGTGCCAGCAGTTTGGGGTCAGGGGCAAGCTACAATGAGCAGTTCTTC CASSLGSGASYNEQFF
TRBJ1-3 few TRBV7-8 . TGTGCCAGCAGCTCCCGCGGGCCCTCTGGAAACACCATATATTTT CASSSRGPSGNTIYF
TRBJ2-1 few TRBV7-2 . TGTGCCAGCGGTGTCGGGAGACTCTACAATGAGCAGTTCTTC CASGVGRLYNEQFF
TRBJ2-5 few TRBV20-1 TRBD1 TGCAGTGCTAGAGGGGACAGGAGCATCGAGACCCAGTACTTC CSARGDRSIETQYF
TRBJ1-1 few TRBV4-2 TRBD1 TGTGCCAGCAGCCCCCAGACAGGGGGGAGAGCTTTCTTT CASSPQTGGRAFF
TRBJ2-1 . TRBV6-5 . TGTGCCAGCAGTTTTCTCCCGACAGGAAAACAGGAGCAGTTCTTC CASSFLPTGKQEQFF
TRBJ2-7 many TRBV28 TRBD1 TGTGCCAGCATCGACAGGGGCCGGTACGAGCAGTACTTC CASIDRGRYEQYF
TRBJ1-2 few TRBV24-1 . TGTGCCACCAGTGGTGCCATTCAGGGTTCCCGGTCGAGCTACACCTTC CATSGAIQGSRSSYTF
TRBJ2-5 . TRBV24-1 . TGTGCCACCAGTGAGCCGGGACCCAGCCAAGAGACCCAGTACTTC CATSEPGPSQETQYF
TRBJ2-3 few TRBV3-1 . TGTGCCAGCAGCAACTTTGATACGCAGTATTTT CASSNFDTQYF
TRBJ2-1 . TRBV20-1 TRBD2 TGCAGTGCTGCCCCCGCGGTAGCGGGAGGGAGGGAGCAGTTCTTC CSAAPAVAGGREQFF
TRBJ2-1 few TRBV12-3/TRBV12-4 . TGTGCCAGCAGTTACCCCGGGGGCTCCTACAATGAGCAGTTCTTC CASSYPGGSYNEQFF
TRBJ2-2 few TRBV14 TRBD2 TGTGCCAGCAGCCAAGAGCGAGCGGGGGAGGACACCGGGGAGCTGTTTTTT CASSQERAGEDTGELFF
TRBJ2-1 . TRBV4-3 . TGCGCCAGCAGCCAAATAACAGGGTGGGGCAATGAGCAGTTCTTC CASSQITGWGNEQFF
TRBJ2-5 few TRBV7-9 TRBD1 TGTGCCAGCACCAGAATCACAGGGGGGTATGAGACCCAGTACTTC CASTRITGGYETQYF
TRBJ2-2 . TRBV9 TRBD1 TGTGCCAGCAGCCTCCGCCCGAAAGGGACAGGGGGACAATCGAACACCGGGGAGCTGTTTTTT CASSLRPKGTGGQSNTGELFF
TRBJ2-7 few TRBV7-2 . TGTGCCAGCAGCTTGATCATACCTCCGGAGCAGTACTTC CASSLIIPPEQYF
TRBJ2-7 many TRBV21-1 . TGTGCCAGCAGCGAAATTAGGGGCTCCTACGAGCAGTACTTC CASSEIRGSYEQYF
TRBJ2-3 . TRBV12-3/TRBV12-4 . TGTGCCAGCAGTTTCCCCGCTGATCCGAGCACAGATACGCAGTATTTT CASSFPADPSTDTQYF
TRBJ2-3 many TRBV5-5 . TGTGCCAGCAGCTTGGGGGGAGAATCAGATACGCAGTATTTT CASSLGGESDTQYF
TRBJ2-5 few TRBV7-9 . TGTGCCAGCAGCTTAGCGAGGACCTGGAGAGGAGAGACCCAGTACTTC CASSLARTWRGETQYF
TRBJ1-2 many TRBV27 . TGTGCCAGCAGTTCCTTACAGGGCTTGAGCTATGGCTACACCTTC CASSSLQGLSYGYTF
TRBJ1-1 few TRBV3-1 . TGTGCCAGCAGTCTACAGAGTCTGAACACTGAAGCTTTCTTT CASSLQSLNTEAFF
TRBJ2-5 many TRBV12-3/TRBV12-4 . TGTGCCAGCAGTTTAGCGTTAAGAAAGAAAGAGACCCAGTACTTC CASSLALRKKETQYF
TRBJ2-3 . TRBV20-1 TRBD2 TGCAGTGCTAGAGCTAGCGGGAGAGGGGGAGATACGCAGTATTTT CSARASGRGGDTQYF
TRBJ2-2 . TRBV7-2 . TGTGCCAGCAGCTTAGCGGTAATAGCGGGACAGACCGGGGAGCTGTTTTTT CASSLAVIAGQTGELFF
TRBJ2-3 many TRBV7-9 . TGTGCCAGCAGCCCTACGGGGCCTTCAGATACGCAGTATTTT CASSPTGPSDTQYF
TRBJ1-6 . TRBV12-3/TRBV12-4 . TGTGCCAGCAAGGAGGACAGCCGTAATTCACCCCTCCACTTT CASKEDSRNSPLHF
TRBJ2-7 few TRBV24-1 TRBD2 TGTGCCACCAGTGGATCTAGCGGGAGGGCCGACTCCTACGAGCAGTACTTC CATSGSSGRADSYEQYF
TRBJ2-1 . TRBV29-1 TRBD1 TGCAGCGCAGGGGGACACAATGAGCAGTTCTTC CSAGGHNEQFF
TRBJ1-2 few TRBV5-1 . TGCGCCAGCAGCACCAGACAGGAGGGTGGCGGCTACACCTTC CASSTRQEGGGYTF